Following are 23 T cell receptor beta chains from one sample sequenced in a study of identical twins. From the 5' RACE reads, TCRdb called clonotypes with MiXCR, one entry per CDR3 protein. The sample lists some 330,000 distinct CDR3 sequences, about 9% seen once, with 8% to 10% in the top ten. The specimen sequenced was naive T cells sorted from blood. The source of these receptors is a woman in her fifties or sixties in good health.

The chain combines TRBV20-1 with TRBJ2-3, with 12 nucleotides matching TRBD1. CDR3 length equals 20 residues. Germline V lookup: CDR1 DFQATT, CDR2 SNEGSKA (reference sequence). Germline trimming cut 4 bases from V and 2 bases from J; bases unmatched to any gene: 19. The CDR3: CSAISDVRGQGAMITDTQYF. The DNA for the CDR3 is TGCAGTGCTATCTCCGATGTTCGGGGACAGGGGGCAATGATCACAGATACGCAGTATTTT.

CDR3 DNA sequence: TGTGCCAGCAGCCCTACTAACCTGGGGTACAATGAGCAGTTCTTC. The encoded protein is CASSPTNLGYNEQFF. J is TRBJ2-1 and V is TRBV7-9; D gene uncertain. Germline CDR1 is SEHNR and CDR2 is FQNEAQ (reference sequence). V lost 5 bases and J 4 bases, leaving 15 bases between the germline ends. There are 15 residues in the CDR3.

There are many counts of this clonotype. V is TRBV10-3 and J is TRBJ2-2; TRBD2 matches at 7 bases. The J segment lost 5 bases and the V segment lost 6 bases, leaving 6 bases of the junction unmatched. The V gene's germline CDR1 is ENHRY and CDR2 SYGVKD. The CDR3 loop spans 14 amino acids. CDR3 in DNA: TGTGCCATCAGGGCCGGGAGGACGACCGGGGAGCTGTTTTTT. Protein: CAIRAGRTTGELFF.

This clonotype was picked up many times. The chain joins TRBV15 to TRBJ2-2; 12 positions agree with TRBD2. With 1 base clipped from V and 4 bases from J, the junction kept 4 bases outside the gene matches. In germline, CDR1 is LNHNV, CDR2 YYDKDF (reference sequence). This CDR3 is 17 amino acids long. The CDR3 loop is CATSRAGLAGFTGELFF. As DNA, the CDR3 is TGTGCCACCAGCAGAGCCGGACTAGCGGGATTCACCGGGGAGCTGTTTTTT.

Note on this clonotype: One end of the junction varies from germline; a read error may be responsible. The chain uses TRBV27 and TRBJ2-1; perhaps D is TRBD1 or TRBD2 (5 bases each). CDR1 and CDR2 (germline): MNHEY, SMNVEV (reference sequence). CDR3 length: 12 residues. The CDR3 nucleotides read TGTGCCAGCAGAAGTGGGGCAGGCGACGGGGTCTTC. Translation: CASRSGAGDGVF.

This clonotype occurred many times. The chain couples TRBV12-3 or TRBV12-4 to TRBJ2-1; 10 positions agree with TRBD2. The CDR3 is made up of 17 amino acids. V gave up 5 bases and J gave up 0 bases; unmatched junction bases: 7. In DNA form, the CDR3 reads TGTGCCAGCAGTCGACTAGCGGGTGACAGCTCCTACAATGAGCAGTTCTTC. Protein: CASSRLAGDSSYNEQFF.

This clonotype was found many times. This sequence joins TRBV4-1 and TRBJ2-3, with D maybe TRBD2 (5 bases). This CDR3 spans 15 amino acids. Trimming shortened V by 1 base and J by 4 bases, and 12 bases separated the two germline ends. Germline V gene lookup returns CDR1 MGHRA and CDR2 YSYEKL. The CDR3 region is CASSQVEGASDTQYF. CDR3 bases: TGCGCCAGCAGCCAAGTAGAGGGAGCGTCAGATACGCAGTATTTT.

This clonotype was counted only a few times. The chain is built from TRBV9 and TRBJ2-1, with a weak D call TRBD1 (6 bases). V dropped 0 bases and J dropped 2 bases, with 6 bases sitting between them. Looked up from germline, CDR1 is SGDLS and CDR2 is YYNGEE. The CDR3 runs to 14 residues. CDR3 residues: CASSVAGAYNEQFF. DNA of the CDR3: TGTGCCAGCAGCGTAGCAGGGGCCTACAATGAGCAGTTCTTC. Full variable domain (outside the CDR3, taken from reference TRBV9 and TRBJ2-1): DSGVTQTPKHLITATGQRVTLRCSPRSGDLSVYWYQQSLDQGLQFLIQYYNGEERAKGNILERFSAQQFPDLHSELNLSSLELGDSALYFCASSVAGAYNEQFFGPGTRLTVL.

The genes are TRBV18 and TRBJ2-1; 7 nucleotides agree with TRBD2. Trimming removed 2 bases from V and 2 bases from J; junction bases left unmatched: 3. The CDR3 is 15 amino acids. Germline loops: CDR1 KGHSH, CDR2 LQKENI. The CDR3 reads CASSPREGAYNEQFF. In DNA, the CDR3 is TGTGCCAGCTCACCAAGGGAGGGAGCCTACAATGAGCAGTTCTTC. Complete variable domain (other parts from reference TRBV18 and TRBJ2-1): NAGVMQNPRHLVRRRGQEARLRCSPMKGHSHVYWYRQLPEEGLKFMVYLQKENIIDESGMPKERFSAEFPKEGPSILRIQQVVRGDSAAYFCASSPREGAYNEQFFGPGTRLTVL.

The table lists this clonotype with many counts. J is TRBJ2-2 and V is TRBV24-1; D is undetermined. Germline V lookup: CDR1 KGHDR, CDR2 SFDVKD. V shed 5 bases and J shed 6 bases, with 12 bases lying between them. This CDR3 has 14 amino acids. The CDR3, as DNA: TGTGCCACCAGTGGGACGGCAGTACCCGGGGAGCTGTTTTTT. Amino acid sequence: CATSGTAVPGELFF.

V is TRBV29-1 and J is TRBJ2-3, with D maybe TRBD2 (6 bases). This CDR3 region has 13 residues. Germline-derived CDR1 and CDR2 are SQVTM and ANQGSEA. V lost 4 bases to trimming and J lost 5 bases, with 13 bases between them. CDR3 sequence (DNA): TGCAGCGTTGTTGGAGGGAAAGGAGATACGCAGTATTTT. It translates to CSVVGGKGDTQYF.

This clonotype came up a few times. The chain couples TRBV7-9 to TRBJ1-1; 9 bases fit TRBD1. This CDR3 spans 16 amino acids. Looked up from germline, CDR1 is SEHNR and CDR2 is FQNEAQ (reference sequence). V dropped 4 bases and J dropped 1; count of bases not matched to a gene: 7. The CDR3 DNA follows: TGTGCCAGCAGCTCACAGGGGGCTAGGTCGAACACTGAAGCTTTCTTT. Its translation is CASSSQGARSNTEAFF.

This clonotype was counted many times. The V and J genes are TRBV5-1 and TRBJ2-7; 14 nucleotides line up with TRBD2. The length of the CDR3 is 16 residues. The germline CDR1 and CDR2 sequences are SGHRS and YFSETQ. The ends lost 4 bases at V and 5 bases at J; junction bases unmatched: 8. Here the CDR3 DNA reads TGCGCCAGCAGCAAGGCCGGGACTAGCGGGAGACACGAGCAGTACTTC. Its translation is CASSKAGTSGRHEQYF.

This clonotype was counted a few times. The J gene is TRBJ2-2, the V gene TRBV15; TRBD1 matches at 10 bases. Germline CDR1 and CDR2: LNHNV and YYDKDF (reference sequence). The CDR3 is 17 amino acids. V gave up 0 bases and J gave up 7 bases; unmatched junction bases: 8. The CDR3 bases are TGTGCCACCAGCAGAGATATCAGACAGGGGGCACACGGGGAGCTGTTTTTT. This codes for CATSRDIRQGAHGELFF.

This clonotype has more than one count but fewer than ten. The rearrangement links TRBV5-1 to TRBJ1-1; 8 bases line up with TRBD1. The J segment lost 0 bases and the V segment lost 2 bases, leaving 3 bases of the junction unmatched. This CDR3 has 15 residues. CDR1 and CDR2 (germline): SGHRS, YFSETQ. The CDR3 DNA follows: TGCGCCAGCAGCTTTTCGGGACAGGTGAACACTGAAGCTTTCTTT. It yields the protein CASSFSGQVNTEAFF.

This clonotype was counted ten times or more. The J gene is TRBJ2-1, the V gene TRBV12-3 or TRBV12-4; 14 bases align to TRBD2. V was clipped by 6 bases and J by 15 bases; unmatched bases: 10. This CDR3 spans 14 amino acids. Written as DNA, the CDR3 is TGTGCCAGCAGCCTGCGGACTAGCGGGAGGACAATGTTCTTC. Amino acid sequence: CASSLRTSGRTMFF.

V gene TRBV24-1 combines with J gene TRBJ2-1; the D is unclear. CDR1 and CDR2 (germline): KGHDR, SFDVKD. The CDR3 length is 17 residues. V lost 3 bases and J 0 bases, leaving 14 bases between the germline ends. The CDR3 loop is CATSDPDSASSYNEQFF. CDR3 nucleotide sequence: TGTGCCACCAGTGATCCGGATTCGGCAAGCTCCTACAATGAGCAGTTCTTC.

This sequence joins TRBV19 and TRBJ2-2; TRBD2 agrees at 7 bases. The CDR3 is 14 residues long. V shed 5 bases and J 4 bases; nucleotides not matched to a gene: 4. From germline, CDR1 is LNHDA and CDR2 SQIVND (reference sequence). The CDR3 nucleotides are TGTGCCAGTAGTTTCCTAGCGGCCACCGGGGAGCTGTTTTTT. It specifies CASSFLAATGELFF.

The rearrangement links TRBV12-3 or TRBV12-4 to TRBJ2-7; D unresolved. CDR3 length equals 15 residues. The ends were cut back, 6 bases at V and 0 bases at J, with 15 bases in the middle. The CDR3, as DNA: TGTGCCAGCAGGTCTTCAGGCGCTACCTCCTACGAGCAGTACTTC. It specifies CASRSSGATSYEQYF.

The sample holds many counts of this clonotype. The CDR3 protein is CASAGTGRRETQYF. In nucleotides, the CDR3 is TGTGCCAGCGCCGGGACTGGAAGAAGGGAGACCCAGTACTTC. The rearrangement uses TRBV12-3 or TRBV12-4 and TRBJ2-5; D may be TRBD2 (6 bases). The CDR3 is made up of 14 amino acids. V was shortened by 8 bases and J by 5 bases, with 18 bases between the two germline ends.

The V call is TRBV5-1, the J call TRBJ2-7, with D unresolved. The CDR3 is 14 amino acids. Deletions cut 1 base from V and 6 bases from J, with 14 bases between. The germline V gene has CDR1 SGHRS and CDR2 YFSETQ. This CDR3 is CASSLNPSQGEQYF. The CDR3 bases are TGCGCCAGCAGCTTGAATCCAAGCCAAGGCGAGCAGTACTTC.

This chain uses TRBV29-1 with TRBJ1-6, with 8 bases aligning to TRBD1. Germline values: CDR1 SQVTM, CDR2 ANQGSEA. The CDR3 contains 15 residues. The CDR3 bases are TGCAACGTCTCAGACAGCACAGGGGGAGGATCACCCCTCCACTTT. It encodes CNVSDSTGGGSPLHF.

The rearrangement joins TRBV19 to TRBJ2-7; D is uncertain. The V end was cut by 5 bases, the J end by 6 bases, with 14 bases between. Germline V gives CDR1 LNHDA, CDR2 SQIVND (reference sequence). The CDR3 covers 13 residues. CDR3 sequence reads: CASSPSRGSEQYF. In DNA form, the CDR3 reads TGTGCCAGTAGTCCCTCCCGTGGGTCCGAGCAGTACTTC.